The present T cell receptor beta chain was sequenced within a study of spatial heterogeneity in lung cancer. Study in general: Alpha-chain sequences were consistently detected in smaller numbers than beta-chain sequences. As counted in raw reads, each unique TCR and UMI combination appeared more than ten times on average.

The table lists this clonotype with many counts. Single TCR cDNA molecules each had their own unique molecular identifier. TCRdb processed the 5' RACE reads anew with MiXCR; each CDR3 protein has one entry. The data show around 60,000 distinct CDR3 sequences, less than 10% seen once. Described time point: sample taken at primary tumor resection. The input material, whole RNA from tumor, nontumor lung or frozen PBMC, was sequenced unsorted. The donor population consisted of approximately 70 patients with untreated, early-stage non-small cell lung cancer. The sample in question was PBMCs, obtained at surgery. This TCR derives from a female donor with early-stage non-small cell lung cancer.

The CDR3 DNA reads as TGTGCCAGCAGCTTGGGGACGAACACTGAAGCTTTCTTT. Translation: CASSLGTNTEAFF. This chain uses TRBV5-4 with TRBJ1-1, with no clear D. Germline lookup yields CDR1 SGHNT and CDR2 YYREEE (reference sequence). CDR3 length equals 13 residues. V gave up 0 bases and J gave up 1 base, with 4 bases separating them.